These 4 T cell receptor beta chains came from one sample sequenced in a study of blood T cells in healthy people across ages. Through a sample-barcoded 5' primer and a J-beta primer mix, a second PCR was run for roughly 7 to 12 cycles. TCRdb analysed the 5' RACE reads with MiXCR anew, one entry per CDR3 protein. The table has over 500,000 distinct CDR3 sequences, under 65% seen once. Material for sequencing was blood. These receptors came from a woman older than 75 in good health.

This clonotype came up many times. V gene TRBV15 combines with J gene TRBJ1-6; D remains unclear. CDR3 length: 15 amino acids. V was clipped by 0 bases and J by 7 bases, with 10 bases between them. Germline V gene data show CDR1 as LNHNV and CDR2 as YYDKDF (reference sequence). CDR3 in amino acids: CATSRDTAINSPLHF. The CDR3 DNA is TGTGCCACCAGCAGAGATACAGCTATCAATTCACCCCTCCACTTT.

This clonotype was recorded at least ten times. The rearrangement joins TRBV3-1 to TRBJ2-7; no reliable D call. The CDR3 has 15 residues. V was clipped by 4 bases and J by 0 bases, with 13 bases between them. CDR1 is LGHDT and CDR2 is YNNKEL in the germline V gene (reference sequence). CDR3 bases: TGTGCCAGCAGCCCTACGATACGAAACTCCTACGAGCAGTACTTC. It translates to CASSPTIRNSYEQYF.

This chain connects TRBV2 to TRBJ2-3; D is undetermined. Germline lookup yields CDR1 SNHLY and CDR2 FYNNEI. The CDR3 extends over 13 amino acids. Trimming left V 4 bases short and J 4 bases short, with 9 bases between. CDR3 region: CASSVVSPDTQYF. The DNA of the CDR3 is TGTGCCAGCAGTGTGGTTAGCCCAGATACGCAGTATTTT.

The rearrangement joins TRBV4-1 to TRBJ2-2; D unresolved. CDR1 MGHRA and CDR2 YSYEKL come from the germline V gene. The CDR3 is 15 residues long. V lost 3 bases to trimming and J lost 8 bases, with 16 bases between them. In DNA form, the CDR3 reads TGCGCCAGCAGCCAGGCGAACAGCCCGTTAGGGGAGCTGTTTTTT. Encoded protein: CASSQANSPLGELFF.